The 8 T cell receptor beta chains given below trace back to one sample, sequenced in a study of blood T cell repertoires in COVID-19. The assay was immunoSEQ multiplex PCR, and TCRdb's table has in-frame clones only and misses some. The sample has some 160,000 clones, around 88% seen once; the top ten hold roughly a fifth. The sequencing sample was made of peripheral blood. All receptors derive from a woman aged 70-85 years who had recovered from COVID-19.

CDR3 nucleotides: TGTGCCATCAGTGAGGGCACCAACTATGGCTACACCTTC. Its protein is CAISEGTNYGYTF. The genes are TRBV10-3 and TRBJ1-2, with D uncertain. Germline V gene lookup returns CDR1 ENHRY and CDR2 SYGVKD. This CDR3 contains 13 residues. Trimming shortened V by 2 bases and J by 2 bases, and 6 bases separated the two germline ends.

On this clone itself: Other DNA sequences in this specimen translate into the identical CDR3. The chain combines TRBV7-2 with TRBJ1-3; tentative D call: TRBD1 (5 bases). The germline V and J ends were trimmed by 3 bases and 2 bases, with 11 bases remaining between them. There are 15 residues in the CDR3. Germline V gene sequence: CDR1 SGHTA, CDR2 FQGNSA. CDR3 residues: CASSLGGAAGNTIYF. Written as DNA, the CDR3 is TGTGCCAGCAGCTTGGGAGGGGCAGCTGGAAACACCATATATTTT.

This clone was recorded once. The V and J genes are TRBV2 and TRBJ2-3, with D possibly being TRBD2 (6 bases). The V and J ends lost 0 bases and 2 bases respectively, with 15 bases between them. CDR1 SNHLY and CDR2 FYNNEI come from the germline V gene. The CDR3 length is 17 residues. The CDR3 DNA reads as TGTGCCAGCAGTGAAGCAGTTCGAAGGCGGGACACAGATACGCAGTATTTT. It translates to CASSEAVRRRDTDTQYF.

V and J are TRBV3-1 (or the pseudogene TRBV3-2) and TRBJ1-2, with D possibly being TRBD1 (5 bases). This CDR3 is built from 13 residues. V was clipped by 2 bases and J by 5 bases, with 9 bases between them. Germline CDR1 reads LGHDT; CDR2 reads YNNKEL (reference sequence). This chain's CDR3 is CASSQPPGYGYTF. In DNA form, the CDR3 reads TGTGCCAGCAGCCAACCCCCAGGGTATGGCTACACCTTC.

The chain joins TRBV18 to TRBJ2-7, with D perhaps TRBD2 (6 bases). Germline V gene data show CDR1 as KGHSH and CDR2 as LQKENI. The CDR3 is 14 amino acids. Trimming took 1 base from V and 3 from J, leaving 10 bases between them. Here the CDR3 reads CASSPRRDGYEQYF. DNA for the CDR3: TGTGCCAGCTCACCACGGCGGGACGGCTACGAGCAGTACTTC.

The gene calls are TRBV7-9 and TRBJ2-2; unclear D gene. V was cut by 1 base and J by 1 base, with 7 bases left in between. Germline CDR1 reads SEHNR; CDR2 reads FQNEAQ (reference sequence). The CDR3 consists of 15 residues. This chain's CDR3 is CASSLGAGNTGELFF. DNA of the CDR3: TGTGCCAGCAGCTTAGGGGCAGGGAACACCGGGGAGCTGTTTTTT.

This chain joins TRBV7-3 and TRBJ2-3; 10 bases line up with TRBD2. Germline CDR1 SGHTA, CDR2 FQGTGA. Losses at the gene ends were 4 bases for V and 5 bases for J; bases not matched to a gene: 0. This CDR3 region has 13 residues. The CDR3 sequence is CASSSSGGDTQYF. The CDR3 bases are TGTGCCAGCAGCTCTAGCGGGGGAGATACGCAGTATTTT.

This clone was found once. CDR3 DNA sequence: TGCGCCAGCAGCCCTGGGGGGAGCATGAACACTGAAGCTTTCTTT. Its protein product is CASSPGGSMNTEAFF. This chain uses TRBV5-1 with TRBJ1-1; D possibly corresponds to TRBD1 (5 bases). The V gene's germline CDR1 is SGHRS and CDR2 YFSETQ. The CDR3 extends over 15 amino acids. V was cut by 4 bases and J by 0 bases, with 13 bases left in between.